This entry lists 10 T cell receptor beta chains sequenced from one sample in a study of control samples from healthy donors and cancer patients (dated by TCRdb to about 2020). Library preparation employed the immunoSEQ multiplex PCR assay. TCRdb mirrors the immuneACCESS table, restricted to in-frame sequences. Some clones are absent from its copies; in checked studies, under half trace to an unresolved V gene, and the reason for the others is unknown. This sample comprises around 81,000 clones, over 85% of them detected only once. Approximately 1.5% of the sample rests with the top ten. The sequencing input was blood. These TCRs come from a woman under 40 in good health.

The chain recombines TRBV2 with TRBJ1-6; TRBD1 is a possible D gene (6 bases). Germline loops: CDR1 SNHLY, CDR2 FYNNEI. The CDR3 contains 15 residues. V was cut by 1 base and J by 10 bases, with 14 bases left in between. CDR3: CASSEVEQGRSPLHF. The CDR3 bases are TGTGCCAGCAGTGAAGTGGAACAGGGAAGATCACCCCTCCACTTT. The full variable domain, rest sourced from reference TRBV2 and TRBJ1-6, is EPEVTQTPSHQVTQMGQEVILRCVPISNHLYFYWYRQILGQKVEFLVSFYNNEISEKSEIFDDQFSVERPDGSNFTLKIRSTKLEDSAMYFCASSEVEQGRSPLHFGNGTRLTVT.

The chain links TRBV4-2 to TRBJ1-2, with TRBD1 matching over 8 bases. V dropped 4 bases and J dropped 3; count of bases not matched to a gene: 10. The germline V gene encodes CDR1 LGHNA and CDR2 YNFKEQ. This CDR3 is built from 16 residues. CDR3 residues: CASSPNQGAQDYGYTF. The DNA for the CDR3 is TGTGCCAGCAGCCCTAATCAGGGGGCGCAGGACTATGGCTACACCTTC.

The V and J genes are TRBV5-1 and TRBJ2-1; D ambiguous. Germline CDR1 reads SGHRS; CDR2 reads YFSETQ. Trimming removed 0 bases at V and 3 bases at J, with 10 bases between. The CDR3 has 15 residues. As DNA, the CDR3 is TGCGCCAGCAGCTTGGACACGGCGTACTACAATGAGCAGTTCTTC. This codes for CASSLDTAYYNEQFF.

This chain uses TRBV5-1 with TRBJ2-1, with a tentative D call TRBD1 (6 bases). Germline lookup yields CDR1 SGHRS and CDR2 YFSETQ. This CDR3 is built from 15 residues. Trimming stripped 3 bases from V and 6 bases from J, with 16 bases between. The CDR3 coding sequence is TGCGCCAGCAGCTCCACAGGGATGGCGCCCAATGAGCAGTTCTTC. Translation gives CASSSTGMAPNEQFF.

The V call is TRBV10-2, the J call TRBJ1-2; 7 bases are a match to TRBD1. Germline assignment: CDR1 WSHSY and CDR2 SAAADI. This CDR3 contains 16 residues. V lost 7 bases and J lost 0; bases outside the gene matches: 11. The CDR3 region is CASTQTGLGANYGYTF. CDR3 bases: TGCGCCAGCACCCAGACAGGGTTAGGGGCTAACTATGGCTACACCTTC.

The chain is built from TRBV12-3 or TRBV12-4 and TRBJ2-1; a weak D match, TRBD1 (5 bases). Trimming removed 3 bases from V and 5 bases from J, with 8 bases in between. The CDR3 length is 13 residues. CDR3 in amino acids: CASSLGQDNEQFF. CDR3 in DNA: TGTGCCAGCAGTTTGGGGCAGGACAATGAGCAGTTCTTC.

This chain uses TRBV5-1 with TRBJ1-1; D may be TRBD1 (6 bases). Germline CDR1 and CDR2: SGHRS and YFSETQ. Trimming took 2 bases from V and 1 from J, leaving 12 bases between them. This CDR3 region has 15 residues. This CDR3 reads CASSLGQRQNTEAFF. In DNA form, the CDR3 reads TGCGCCAGCAGCTTAGGACAGAGACAGAACACTGAAGCTTTCTTT.

The count of this clone is one. This sequence joins TRBV30 and TRBJ1-6; D not certain. This CDR3 spans 13 amino acids. The germline CDR1 and CDR2 sequences are GTSNPN and SVGIG (reference sequence). Trimming removed 3 bases at V and 7 bases at J, with 10 bases between. Written as DNA, the CDR3 is TGTGCCTGGAGAGAGGGAAGGAATTCACCCCTCCACTTT. Its translation: CAWREGRNSPLHF.

This chain connects TRBV11-2 to TRBJ1-2, with 8 bases that match TRBD1. The CDR3 consists of 14 residues. Unmatched junction bases numbered 4, after V lost 2 bases and J lost 5 bases. Germline CDR1 reads SGHAT; CDR2 reads FQNNGV. CDR3 sequence: CASSLPGTGYGYTF. The CDR3 nucleotides are TGTGCCAGCAGCTTACCCGGGACAGGATATGGCTACACCTTC.

The chain employs TRBV30 and TRBJ2-7; tentatively, D is TRBD2 (5 bases). Germline CDR1 GTSNPN, CDR2 SVGIG (reference sequence). V shed 8 bases and J shed 6 bases, with 20 bases lying between them. This CDR3 is built from 13 residues. The CDR3 loop reads CALELRDAGEQYF. Here the CDR3 DNA reads TGTGCCCTCGAGCTCCGGGATGCCGGCGAGCAGTACTTC.